Following are 18 T cell receptor beta chains from one sample sequenced in a study of shared clonotypes between healthy human individuals. Sequencing was performed with immunoSEQ multiplex PCR; in TCRdb, only in-frame clones are kept and a portion is missing. The table has fewer than 1.8 million clones, less than 99% seen once. Input material: naive CD4+ T cells sorted from blood. Described subset: CD45RA+ positively selected. These receptors were obtained from a man aged 25 to 40 in good health.

The DNA for the CDR3 is TGCGCCAGCTCCTCACCCGGGACAAACTACAATGAGCAGTTCTTC. Amino acid sequence: CASSSPGTNYNEQFF. The genes are TRBV5-1 and TRBJ2-1; possibly TRBD1 for D (6 bases). This CDR3 region has 15 residues. Germline loops: CDR1 SGHRS, CDR2 YFSETQ. V was pared by 7 bases and J by 3 bases, with 17 bases between.

V usage is TRBV30 and J usage is TRBJ2-7; TRBD2 is a possible D gene (6 bases). V shed 4 bases and J shed 4 bases, with 14 bases lying between them. Germline CDR1 is GTSNPN and CDR2 is SVGIG (reference sequence). The CDR3 totals 13 residues. CDR3 nucleotides: TGTGCCTGGACGCCGGGGAGCGGGTACGAGCAGTACTTC. It specifies CAWTPGSGYEQYF.

The chain has TRBV19 and TRBJ2-5; 8 bases align to TRBD1. J lost 3 bases, V lost 1 base, and 4 bases had no gene match. The CDR3 is made up of 15 amino acids. Germline loops: CDR1 LNHDA, CDR2 SQIVND (reference sequence). This CDR3 is CASSIARGLKETQYF. CDR3 in DNA: TGTGCCAGTAGTATAGCCAGGGGGCTCAAAGAGACCCAGTACTTC.

The gene calls are TRBV5-1 and TRBJ2-2, with D possibly TRBD1 on 6 matching bases. CDR1 and CDR2 (germline): SGHRS, YFSETQ. The CDR3 runs 13 residues. Trimming cost V 5 bases and J 5 bases, with 10 bases left between them. CDR3 region: CASSTGTTGELFF. CDR3 sequence (DNA): TGCGCCAGCAGTACCGGGACAACCGGGGAGCTGTTTTTT.

V usage is TRBV10-3 and J usage is TRBJ2-7; TRBD2 matches at 7 bases. CDR3 length: 15 residues. V gave up 7 bases and J gave up 0 bases; unmatched junction bases: 9. CDR1 and CDR2 (germline): ENHRY, SYGVKD. The CDR3, as DNA: TGTGCCATCAAACTAGCGCTAGCAAGCTCCTACGAGCAGTACTTC. It yields the protein CAIKLALASSYEQYF.

This clone came up once. The chain recombines TRBV13 with TRBJ1-1; D might be TRBD1 (6 bases). The CDR3 has 14 residues. Germline CDR1 PRHDT, CDR2 FYEKMQ (reference sequence). Between the trimmed V and J ends, which lost 8 bases and 4 bases, there was a span of 17 bases. The CDR3 loop reads CASPEPGDRTEAFF. The CDR3 DNA sequence: TGTGCCAGCCCGGAGCCAGGGGATCGCACTGAAGCTTTCTTT. The full variable domain, its missing parts supplied by reference TRBV13 and TRBJ1-1, is AAGVIQSPRHLIKEKRETATLKCYPIPRHDTVYWYQQGPGQDPQFLISFYEKMQSDKGSIPDRFSAQQFSDYHSELNMSSLELGDSALYFCASPEPGDRTEAFFGQGTRLTVV.

V and J are TRBV19 and TRBJ2-7, with D perhaps matching TRBD2 (6 bases). CDR1 and CDR2 (germline): LNHDA, SQIVND (reference sequence). V dropped 6 bases and J dropped 1 base, with 13 bases sitting between them. The CDR3 has 14 amino acids. Here the CDR3 reads CASRKSLASYEQYF. DNA of the CDR3: TGTGCCAGTAGGAAATCACTAGCATCCTACGAGCAGTACTTC.

The J gene is TRBJ2-2, the V gene TRBV11-3; D might be TRBD1 (5 bases). Germline V gene lookup returns CDR1 SGHNT and CDR2 YENEEA. V was shortened by 6 bases and J by 7 bases, with 9 bases between the two germline ends. This CDR3 spans 12 amino acids. In DNA, the CDR3 is TGTGCCAGCAGAGGGGCGGTCGGGGAGCTGTTTTTT. Amino acids: CASRGAVGELFF.

This clone was seen just once. The rearrangement joins TRBV7-3 to TRBJ2-3; 16 bases align to TRBD2. The CDR3 has 16 residues. Germline lookup yields CDR1 SGHTA and CDR2 FQGTGA. V dropped 5 bases and J dropped 4; count of bases not matched to a gene: 3. The CDR3 DNA reads TGTGCCAGCAGCCCGGGGACTAGCGGGAGGGCAGATACGCAGTATTTT. Its translation: CASSPGTSGRADTQYF.

The CDR3 sequence is CASSTGLGNQPQHF. In DNA, the CDR3 is TGTGCCAGTAGCACAGGGTTAGGCAATCAGCCCCAGCATTTT. The chain joins TRBV19 to TRBJ1-5; the D gene is possibly TRBD1 (6 bases). Germline CDR1 and CDR2: LNHDA and SQIVND (reference sequence). The length of the CDR3 is 14 residues. Trimming removed 6 bases from V and 2 bases from J, with 11 bases in between.

Comments on this clone: This sample includes further DNA sequences coding for the same CDR3. The CDR3 here is CASSEGTRTDTQYF. In DNA form, the CDR3 reads TGTGCCAGCAGTGAAGGGACTCGCACAGATACGCAGTATTTT. The V call is TRBV6-1, the J call TRBJ2-3; tentatively, D is TRBD2 (5 bases). Germline-derived CDR1 and CDR2 are MNHNS and SASEGT. The CDR3 runs to 14 residues. Trimming cost V 1 base and J 1 base, with 6 bases left between them.

The V call is TRBV5-1, the J call TRBJ2-1; D possibly corresponds to TRBD1 (6 bases). The CDR3 spans 14 residues. Deletions cut 6 bases from V and 9 bases from J, with 19 bases between. Germline values: CDR1 SGHRS, CDR2 YFSETQ. CDR3 loop: CASTSQIRDIEQFF. The CDR3 DNA reads TGCGCCAGCACCAGCCAAATTAGGGACATTGAGCAGTTCTTC.

V and J are TRBV9 and TRBJ1-2, with TRBD1 matching 12 bases. Germline CDR1 SGDLS, CDR2 YYNGEE. V shed 0 bases and J 3 bases; nucleotides not matched to a gene: 9. The CDR3 is 18 amino acids. CDR3 nucleotides: TGTGCCAGCAGCGTAGACGGGACAGGGGGCGCACTGGACTATGGCTACACCTTC. Its protein product is CASSVDGTGGALDYGYTF.

This chain links TRBV15 with TRBJ2-1; 9 nucleotides agree with TRBD1. V was pared by 7 bases and J by 4 bases, with 11 bases of the junction left unmatched. Per germline, CDR1 LNHNV and CDR2 YYDKDF (reference sequence). This CDR3 region has 16 residues. The CDR3 region has the DNA TGTGCCACCAAGGCGGGACAGGGATTATCGTACAATGAGCAGTTCTTC. Encoded protein: CATKAGQGLSYNEQFF.

V usage is TRBV6-5 and J usage is TRBJ2-3; TRBD1 might be the D (6 bases). Germline CDR1 reads MNHEY; CDR2 reads SVGAGI. The CDR3 has 14 amino acids. The V gene lost 7 bases and the J gene lost 1 base, with 12 bases spanning the gap. The CDR3: CASNLGQGTDTQYF. In nucleotides, the CDR3 is TGTGCCAGCAACCTGGGACAAGGCACAGATACGCAGTATTTT.

The J gene is TRBJ2-7, the V gene TRBV6-5, with no clear D. The CDR3 consists of 15 residues. The germline gives CDR1 MNHEY, CDR2 SVGAGI. Between the trimmed V and J ends, which lost 0 bases and 3 bases, there was a span of 12 bases. The CDR3 loop reads CASSYSEASIYEQYF. The DNA for the CDR3 is TGTGCCAGCAGTTACTCCGAGGCGTCGATCTACGAGCAGTACTTC.

V and J are TRBV18 and TRBJ2-5, with D tentatively TRBD1 or TRBD2 (5 bases each). Germline V gene sequence: CDR1 KGHSH, CDR2 LQKENI. This CDR3 comprises 14 residues. The germline V and J ends were trimmed by 6 bases and 5 bases, with 16 bases remaining between them. CDR3 nucleotide sequence: TGTGCCAGCTCCCCCGCCGACGGGGCTGAGACCCAGTACTTC. Translation: CASSPADGAETQYF.

The sample holds one count of this clone. Other DNA sequences in this specimen translate into the identical CDR3. The chain carries TRBV5-1 and TRBJ2-1; tentatively, D is TRBD1 or TRBD2 (6 bases each). Trimming left V 4 bases short and J 0 bases short, with 14 bases between. The CDR3 sequence is 16 residues long. Germline assignment: CDR1 SGHRS and CDR2 YFSETQ. The CDR3 reads CASSLGGRSSYNEQFF. Here the CDR3 DNA reads TGCGCCAGCAGCCTCGGGGGCAGGAGCTCCTACAATGAGCAGTTCTTC.